This T cell receptor beta chain comes out of a study of human T cells and chemical hapten exposure. Original processing methods: Samples ranged from about 23,224 to 690,600 TCRs, with a median of about 96,000. TCRdb processed the RACE reads anew with MiXCR; each CDR3 protein has one entry. TCRdb's processing, not the authors' own work, is the source of the V and J calls. This sample yields tens of thousands of distinct CDR3 sequences, of which around 10% are seen a single time; about 1.4% belongs to the top ten. Sample time point: patch test 1, 2 weeks after DPC sensitization. This sample's treatment: therapeutic diphenylcyclopropenone sensitization with weekly scalp DPC. This CDR3 comprises 16 residues. Trimming at V came to 3 bases and at J to 3 bases, leaving 5 bases not matched to a gene. Per germline, CDR1 MGHDK and CDR2 SYGVNS.

This sequence joins TRBV25-1 and TRBJ2-1; 10 bases match TRBD2. The clonotype comes from a woman between 50 and 59 years old with alopecia areata. Some clones in this sample may be carry-over from other donors' samples. The sequenced sample was whole blood, obtained in connection with sensitization to the hapten diphenylcyclopropenone (DPC). DNA of the CDR3: TGTGCCAGCAGTGACAGGCGGACTAGCGGCTACAATGAGCAGTTCTTC. It encodes CASSDRRTSGYNEQFF. The whole variable domain, remainder taken from reference TRBV25-1 and TRBJ2-1, is EADIYQTPRYLVIGTGKKITLECSQTMGHDKMYWYQQDPGMELHLIHYSYGVNSTEKGDLSSESTVSRIRTEHFPLTLESARPSHTSQYLCASSDRRTSGYNEQFFGPGTRLTVL.